This is a list of T cell receptor beta chains from one sample in a study of breast tumors, draining lymph nodes, adjacent tissues. TCRdb passed the multiplex PCR reads through MiXCR, listing each CDR3 protein once. The data contain some 250,000 distinct CDR3 sequences, about 34% of them seen just once; the ten biggest clones take up approximately 4%. The sequenced sample was axillary lymph node tissue. These receptors came from a female donor with breast cancer. Some clones in this sample may be carry-over from other donors' samples. The CDR3 runs from the conserved cysteine through the conserved F or W. The order of the fields is CDR3 protein, J gene, V gene.

CDR3 protein: CASSSTAGQGYYYEQCF; J gene: TRBJ2-7; V gene: TRBV11-2
CDR3 protein: CSAQEGISGNTIYF; J gene: TRBJ1-3; V gene: TRBV20-1
CDR3 protein: CASSQRTGVREQFF; J gene: TRBJ2-1; V gene: TRBV14
CDR3 protein: CACSAIWSANQPQHF; J gene: TRBJ1-5; V gene: TRBV25-1
CDR3 protein: CASSQDSRGRYGYTF; J gene: TRBJ1-2; V gene: TRBV4-3
CDR3 protein: CASSLTTYGYTF; J gene: TRBJ1-2; V gene: TRBV5-5
CDR3 protein: CASSQDRGRGEQYF; J gene: TRBJ2-7; V gene: TRBV4-3
CDR3 protein: CAHLLERSSYEQYF; J gene: TRBJ2-7; V gene: TRBV24-1
CDR3 protein: CASSRTFGTGELFF; J gene: TRBJ2-2; V gene: TRBV5-1
CDR3 protein: CGAALKGNTIYF; J gene: TRBJ1-3; V gene: TRBV28
CDR3 protein: CASSLQGSSSDTQYF; J gene: TRBJ2-3; V gene: TRBV5-1
CDR3 protein: CASSSLSGNTIYF; J gene: TRBJ1-3; V gene: TRBV6-5
CDR3 protein: CASPGSQETQYF; J gene: TRBJ2-5; V gene: TRBV10-2
CDR3 protein: CASSVRGGLINEQFF; J gene: TRBJ2-1; V gene: TRBV7-8
CDR3 protein: CASSGQYNEQFF; J gene: TRBJ2-1; V gene: TRBV6-5
CDR3 protein: CSARDVDQRGYTF; J gene: TRBJ1-2; V gene: TRBV20-1
CDR3 protein: CACSRDRWGGKTQYF; J gene: TRBJ2-5; V gene: TRBV30